This T cell receptor beta chain was captured by sequencing in a study of T cells after yellow fever vaccination. MiXCR was run by TCRdb on the 5' RACE reads, yielding one entry per CDR3 protein. The data contain 200,000 to 300,000 distinct CDR3 sequences, less than 9% of them singletons. V lost 8 bases, J lost 4 bases, and 22 bases stayed unmatched. The germline CDR1 and CDR2 sequences are SQVTM and ANQGSEA. CDR3 length: 17 residues. The material was CD4+ T cells sorted from PBMCs, obtained 15 days after the yellow fever booster vaccination. The chain couples TRBV29-1 to TRBJ2-7, with 8 bases identical to TRBD1. The source of this sequence is a man younger than 45 who received the YFV17D yellow fever vaccine. CDR3 sequence (DNA): TGCAGCCCTCCTTGCCCATTACCAGACAGGGGTGCTTACGAGCAGTACTTC. This sequence encodes CSPPCPLPDRGAYEQYF.